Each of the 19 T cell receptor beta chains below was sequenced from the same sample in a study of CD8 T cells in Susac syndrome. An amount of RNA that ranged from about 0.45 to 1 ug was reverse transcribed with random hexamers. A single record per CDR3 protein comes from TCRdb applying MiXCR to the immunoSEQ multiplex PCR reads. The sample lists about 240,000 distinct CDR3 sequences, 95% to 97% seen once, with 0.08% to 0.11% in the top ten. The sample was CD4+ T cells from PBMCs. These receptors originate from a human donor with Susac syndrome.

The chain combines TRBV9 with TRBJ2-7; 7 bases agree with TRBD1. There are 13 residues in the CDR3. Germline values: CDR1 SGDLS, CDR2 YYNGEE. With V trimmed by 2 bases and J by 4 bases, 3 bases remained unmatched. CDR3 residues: CASSVETGYEQYF. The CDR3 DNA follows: TGTGCCAGCAGCGTCGAGACAGGGTACGAGCAGTACTTC.

CDR3 in DNA: TGCGCCAGCAGCCAGTTGGGGGGGCCTAACTATGGCTACACCTTC. Translating gives CASSQLGGPNYGYTF. The chain employs TRBV4-1 and TRBJ1-2; TRBD1 might be the D (6 bases). Per germline, CDR1 MGHRA and CDR2 YSYEKL. Trimming shortened V by 3 bases and J by 0 bases, and 11 bases separated the two germline ends. The CDR3 is 15 amino acids.

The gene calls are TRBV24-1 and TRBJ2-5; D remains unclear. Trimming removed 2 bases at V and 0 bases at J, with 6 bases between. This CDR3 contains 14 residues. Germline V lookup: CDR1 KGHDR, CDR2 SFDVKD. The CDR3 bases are TGTGCCACCAGTGATTCCCCGTACCAAGAGACCCAGTACTTC. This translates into CATSDSPYQETQYF.

The CDR3 DNA follows: TGTGCCAGCAGCTTAGCGCTTGGCAGGGGCACGACCTTC. It is translated as CASSLALGRGTTF. The chain combines TRBV7-2 with TRBJ1-2; a possible D gene is TRBD1 (6 bases). Germline V gene lookup returns CDR1 SGHTA and CDR2 FQGNSA. V was shortened by 0 bases and J by 14 bases, with 16 bases between the two germline ends. The CDR3 loop spans 13 amino acids.

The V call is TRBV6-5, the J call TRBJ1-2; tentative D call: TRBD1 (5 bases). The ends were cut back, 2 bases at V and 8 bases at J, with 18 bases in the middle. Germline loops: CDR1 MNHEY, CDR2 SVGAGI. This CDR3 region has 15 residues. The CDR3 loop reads CASSYALGQAGGYTF. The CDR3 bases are TGTGCCAGCAGTTACGCCCTGGGGCAGGCGGGCGGCTACACCTTC.

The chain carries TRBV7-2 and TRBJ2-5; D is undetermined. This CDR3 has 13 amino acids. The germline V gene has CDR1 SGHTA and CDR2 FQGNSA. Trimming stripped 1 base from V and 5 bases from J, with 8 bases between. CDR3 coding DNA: TGTGCCAGCAGCTTAGTGAGGTTGGAGACCCAGTACTTC. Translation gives CASSLVRLETQYF.

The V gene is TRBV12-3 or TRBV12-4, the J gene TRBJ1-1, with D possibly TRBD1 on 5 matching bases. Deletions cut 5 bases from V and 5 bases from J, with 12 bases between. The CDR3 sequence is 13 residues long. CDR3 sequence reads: CASSLKEGTEAFF. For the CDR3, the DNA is TGTGCCAGCAGTCTTAAAGAGGGGACTGAAGCTTTCTTT.

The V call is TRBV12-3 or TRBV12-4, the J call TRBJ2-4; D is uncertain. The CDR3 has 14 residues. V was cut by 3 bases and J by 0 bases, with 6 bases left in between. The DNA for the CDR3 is TGTGCCAGCAGTTTCGCCTTAGCCAAAAACATTCAGTACTTC. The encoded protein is CASSFALAKNIQYF.

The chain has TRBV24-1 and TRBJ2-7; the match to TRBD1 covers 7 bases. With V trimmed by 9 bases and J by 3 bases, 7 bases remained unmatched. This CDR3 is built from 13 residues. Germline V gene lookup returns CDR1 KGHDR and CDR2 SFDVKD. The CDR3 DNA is TGTGCCACCCCTCACAGGGGTCTCTACGAGCAGTACTTC. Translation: CATPHRGLYEQYF.

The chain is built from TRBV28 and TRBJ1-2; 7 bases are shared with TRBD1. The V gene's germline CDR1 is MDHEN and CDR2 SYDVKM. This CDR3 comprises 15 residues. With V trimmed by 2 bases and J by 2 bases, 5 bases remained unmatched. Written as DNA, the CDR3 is TGTGCCAGCAGTTTACGACAGGGCGAGAACTATGGCTACACCTTC. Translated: CASSLRQGENYGYTF.

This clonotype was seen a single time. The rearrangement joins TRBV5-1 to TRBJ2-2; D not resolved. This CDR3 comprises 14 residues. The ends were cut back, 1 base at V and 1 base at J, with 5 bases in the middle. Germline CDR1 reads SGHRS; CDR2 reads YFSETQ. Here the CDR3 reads CASSLRQNTGELFF. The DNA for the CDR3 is TGCGCCAGCAGCTTGCGACAGAACACCGGGGAGCTGTTTTTT.

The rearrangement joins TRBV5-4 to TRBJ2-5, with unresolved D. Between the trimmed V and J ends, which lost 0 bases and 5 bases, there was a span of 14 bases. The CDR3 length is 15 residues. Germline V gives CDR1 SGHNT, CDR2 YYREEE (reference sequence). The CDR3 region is CASSLGGSLVETQYF. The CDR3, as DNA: TGTGCCAGCAGCTTGGGTGGAAGCCTTGTGGAGACCCAGTACTTC.

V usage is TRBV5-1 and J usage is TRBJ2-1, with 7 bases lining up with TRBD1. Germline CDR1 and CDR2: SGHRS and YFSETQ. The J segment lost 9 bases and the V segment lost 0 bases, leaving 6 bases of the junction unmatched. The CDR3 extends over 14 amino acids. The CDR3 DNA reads TGCGCCAGCAGCTTGGAGGGGGCGCAGGGTGAGCAGTTCTTC. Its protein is CASSLEGAQGEQFF.

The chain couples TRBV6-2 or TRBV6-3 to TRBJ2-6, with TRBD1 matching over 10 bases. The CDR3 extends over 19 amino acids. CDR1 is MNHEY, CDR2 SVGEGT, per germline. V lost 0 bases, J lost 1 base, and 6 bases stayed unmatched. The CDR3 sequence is CASSYSVGQGLSGANVLTF. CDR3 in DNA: TGTGCCAGCAGTTACTCCGTGGGACAGGGGCTATCTGGGGCCAACGTCCTGACTTTC.

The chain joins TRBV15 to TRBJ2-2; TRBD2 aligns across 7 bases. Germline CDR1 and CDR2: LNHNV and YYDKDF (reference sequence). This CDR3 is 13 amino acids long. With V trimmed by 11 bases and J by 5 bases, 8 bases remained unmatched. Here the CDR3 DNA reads TGTGCCGTTACCAGGCGGGAGACCGGGGAGCTGTTTTTT. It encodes CAVTRRETGELFF.

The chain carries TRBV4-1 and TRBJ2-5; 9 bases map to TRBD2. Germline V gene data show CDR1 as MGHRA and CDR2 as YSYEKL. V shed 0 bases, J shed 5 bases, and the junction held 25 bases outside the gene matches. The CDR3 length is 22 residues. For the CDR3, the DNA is TGCGCCAGCAGCCAAGATCCGTACTCTCGGATAGCGGGAGAGGGTGCAAGGGAGACCCAGTACTTC. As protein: CASSQDPYSRIAGEGARETQYF.

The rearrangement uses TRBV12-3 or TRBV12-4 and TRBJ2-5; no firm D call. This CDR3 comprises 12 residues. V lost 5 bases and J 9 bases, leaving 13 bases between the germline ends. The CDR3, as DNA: TGTGCCAGCAGTCCACTGGGAACGGCCCAGTACTTC. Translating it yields CASSPLGTAQYF.

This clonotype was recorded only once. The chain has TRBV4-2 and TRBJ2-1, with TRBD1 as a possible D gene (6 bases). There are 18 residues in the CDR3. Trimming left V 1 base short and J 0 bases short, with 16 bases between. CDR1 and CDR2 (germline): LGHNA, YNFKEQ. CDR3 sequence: CASSQVGGPDSSYNEQFF. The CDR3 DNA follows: TGTGCCAGCAGCCAAGTCGGTGGACCGGACAGCTCCTACAATGAGCAGTTCTTC.

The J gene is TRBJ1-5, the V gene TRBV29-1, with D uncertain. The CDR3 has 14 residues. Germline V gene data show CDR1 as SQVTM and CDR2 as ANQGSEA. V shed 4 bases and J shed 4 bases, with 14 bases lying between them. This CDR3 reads CSVVSGDLNQPQHF. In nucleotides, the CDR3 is TGCAGCGTTGTCTCAGGCGACCTAAATCAGCCCCAGCATTTT.